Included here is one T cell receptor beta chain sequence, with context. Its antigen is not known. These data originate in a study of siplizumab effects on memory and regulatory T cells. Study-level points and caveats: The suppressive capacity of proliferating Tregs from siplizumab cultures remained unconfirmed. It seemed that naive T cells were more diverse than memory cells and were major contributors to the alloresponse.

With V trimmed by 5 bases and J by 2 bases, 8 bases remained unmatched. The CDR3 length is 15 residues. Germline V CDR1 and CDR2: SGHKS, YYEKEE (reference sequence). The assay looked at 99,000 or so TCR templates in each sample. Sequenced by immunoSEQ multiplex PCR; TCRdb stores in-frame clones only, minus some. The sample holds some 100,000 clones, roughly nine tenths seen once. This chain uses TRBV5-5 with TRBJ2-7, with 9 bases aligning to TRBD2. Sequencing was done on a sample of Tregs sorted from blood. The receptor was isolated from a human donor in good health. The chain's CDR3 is CASSLKREEPYEQYF. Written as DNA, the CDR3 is TGTGCCAGCAGTCTAAAGCGGGAGGAGCCCTACGAGCAGTACTTC.